This TCR beta chain is drawn from a study of cytomegalovirus exposure and HLA in healthy donors. Trimming took off 0 bases at V and 0 bases at J, with 15 bases between the two ends. Germline V gene data show CDR1 as LGHNA and CDR2 as YNFKEQ. CDR3 length: 18 amino acids. The PCR used 60 Vbeta and 13 Jbeta primers. Assay: immunoSEQ multiplex PCR; the TCRdb copy retains only in-frame clones and omits some. Of under 150,000 clones listed, roughly 82% are singletons. Comments on this clone: Its antigen remains unidentified.

This cohort consisted of healthy bone marrow donors. Regarding the study as a whole: Researchers catalogued roughly 150 TCR beta chains as cytomegalovirus-associated.

The clonotype comes from a male donor in good health and CMV-seronegative. The source material was PBMCs. The V gene is TRBV4-2, the J gene TRBJ2-1, with D perhaps TRBD2 (7 bases). The CDR3 coding sequence is TGTGCCAGCAGCCAAGAAGGTGGGAGGGGGAGCTCCTACAATGAGCAGTTCTTC. Its translation: CASSQEGGRGSSYNEQFF.